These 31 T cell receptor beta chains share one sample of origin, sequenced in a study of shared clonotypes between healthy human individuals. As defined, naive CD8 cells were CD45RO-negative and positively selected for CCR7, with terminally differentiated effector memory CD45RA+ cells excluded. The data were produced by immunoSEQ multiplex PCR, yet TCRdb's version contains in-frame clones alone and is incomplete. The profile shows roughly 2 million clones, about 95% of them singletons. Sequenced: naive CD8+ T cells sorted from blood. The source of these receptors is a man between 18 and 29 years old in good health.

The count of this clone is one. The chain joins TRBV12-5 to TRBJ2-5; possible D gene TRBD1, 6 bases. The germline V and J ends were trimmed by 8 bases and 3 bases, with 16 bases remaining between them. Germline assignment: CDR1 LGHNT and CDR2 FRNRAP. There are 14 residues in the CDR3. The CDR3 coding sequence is TGTGCTAGTCATAAAGGGACATACGAAGAGACCCAGTACTTC. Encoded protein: CASHKGTYEETQYF.

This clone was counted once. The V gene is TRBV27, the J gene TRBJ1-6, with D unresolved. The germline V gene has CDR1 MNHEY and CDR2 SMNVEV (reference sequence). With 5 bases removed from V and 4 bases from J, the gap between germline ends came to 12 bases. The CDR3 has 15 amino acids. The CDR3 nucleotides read TGTGCCAGCAGTCACTCATGGGATTATAATTCACCCCTCCACTTT. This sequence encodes CASSHSWDYNSPLHF.

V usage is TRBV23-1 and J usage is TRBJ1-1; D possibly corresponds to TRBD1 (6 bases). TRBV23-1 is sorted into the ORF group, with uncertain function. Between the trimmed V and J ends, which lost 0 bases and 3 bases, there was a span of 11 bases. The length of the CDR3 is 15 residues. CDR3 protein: CASSQSIGGDTEAFF. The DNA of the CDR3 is TGCGCCAGCAGTCAATCCATTGGGGGCGACACTGAAGCTTTCTTT.

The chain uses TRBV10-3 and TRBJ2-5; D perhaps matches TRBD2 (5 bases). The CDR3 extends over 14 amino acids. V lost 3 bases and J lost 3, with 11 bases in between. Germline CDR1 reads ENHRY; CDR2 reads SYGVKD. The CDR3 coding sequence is TGTGCCATCAGTGATCGCGGGCGGGAAGAGACCCAGTACTTC. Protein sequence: CAISDRGREETQYF.

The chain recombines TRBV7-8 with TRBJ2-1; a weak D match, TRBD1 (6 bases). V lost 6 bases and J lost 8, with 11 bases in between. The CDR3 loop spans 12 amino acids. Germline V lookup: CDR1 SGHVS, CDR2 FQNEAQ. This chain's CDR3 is CASRQQGDEQFF. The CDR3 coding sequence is TGTGCCAGCAGACAACAGGGCGATGAGCAGTTCTTC.

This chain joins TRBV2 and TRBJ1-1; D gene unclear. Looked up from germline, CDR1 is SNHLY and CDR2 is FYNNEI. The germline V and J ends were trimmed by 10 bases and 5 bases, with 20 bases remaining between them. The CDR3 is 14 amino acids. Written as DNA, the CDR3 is TGTGCCAAGGACCCGGAGGGCCGCCCTACTGAAGCTTTCTTT. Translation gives CAKDPEGRPTEAFF. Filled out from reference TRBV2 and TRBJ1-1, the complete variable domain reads EPEVTQTPSHQVTQMGQEVILRCVPISNHLYFYWYRQILGQKVEFLVSFYNNEISEKSEIFDDQFSVERPDGSNFTLKIRSTKLEDSAMYFCAKDPEGRPTEAFFGQGTRLTVV.

CDR3 nucleotide sequence: TGTGCCAGCAGCGTAGATGGTAGCGGGGGCAATGAGCAGTTCTTC. Translated: CASSVDGSGGNEQFF. The chain is built from TRBV9 and TRBJ2-1; TRBD2 matches 9 bases. With 0 bases clipped from V and 6 bases from J, the junction kept 4 bases outside the gene matches. Germline CDR1 SGDLS, CDR2 YYNGEE. The CDR3 length is 15 residues. Based on the CDR3 plus reference TRBV9 and TRBJ2-1, the full variable domain is DSGVTQTPKHLITATGQRVTLRCSPRSGDLSVYWYQQSLDQGLQFLIQYYNGEERAKGNILERFSAQQFPDLHSELNLSSLELGDSALYFCASSVDGSGGNEQFFGPGTRLTVL.

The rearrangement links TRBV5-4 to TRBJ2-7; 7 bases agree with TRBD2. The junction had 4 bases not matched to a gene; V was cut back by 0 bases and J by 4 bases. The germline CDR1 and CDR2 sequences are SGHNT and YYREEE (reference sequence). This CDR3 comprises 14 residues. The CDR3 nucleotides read TGTGCCAGCAGCTTGGGGGAGGGAGCATACGAGCAGTACTTC. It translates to CASSLGEGAYEQYF. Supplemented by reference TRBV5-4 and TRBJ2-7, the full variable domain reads ETGVTQSPTHLIKTRGQQVTLRCSSQSGHNTVSWYQQALGQGPQFIFQYYREEENGRGNFPPRFSGLQFPNYSSELNVNALELDDSALYLCASSLGEGAYEQYFGPGTRLTVT.

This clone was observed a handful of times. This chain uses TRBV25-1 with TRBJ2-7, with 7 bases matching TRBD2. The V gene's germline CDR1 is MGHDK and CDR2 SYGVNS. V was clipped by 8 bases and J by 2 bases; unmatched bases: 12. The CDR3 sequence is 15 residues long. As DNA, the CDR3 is TGTGCCAGCGGCGTCAGGCTAGCGGCCCCCTACGAGCAGTACTTC. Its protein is CASGVRLAAPYEQYF.

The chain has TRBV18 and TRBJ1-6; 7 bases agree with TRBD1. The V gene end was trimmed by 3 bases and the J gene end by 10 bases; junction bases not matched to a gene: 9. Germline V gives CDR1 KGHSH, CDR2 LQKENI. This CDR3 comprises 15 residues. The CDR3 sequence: CASSPRQGWDSPLHF. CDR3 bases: TGTGCCAGCTCACCTCGACAGGGTTGGGACTCACCCCTCCACTTT.

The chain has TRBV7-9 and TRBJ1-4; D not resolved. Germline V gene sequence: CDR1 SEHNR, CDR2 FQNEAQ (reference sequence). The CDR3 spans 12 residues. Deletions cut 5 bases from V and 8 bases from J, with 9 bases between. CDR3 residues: CASSRDGEKLFF. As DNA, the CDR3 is TGTGCCAGCAGCAGAGATGGGGAAAAACTGTTTTTT.

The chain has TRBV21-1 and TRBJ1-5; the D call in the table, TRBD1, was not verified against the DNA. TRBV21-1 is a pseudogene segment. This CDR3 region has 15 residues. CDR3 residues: CASSKGQPDVKPQHF. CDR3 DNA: TGTGCCAGCAGCAAAGGACAACCCGATGTTAAGCCCCAGCATTTT.

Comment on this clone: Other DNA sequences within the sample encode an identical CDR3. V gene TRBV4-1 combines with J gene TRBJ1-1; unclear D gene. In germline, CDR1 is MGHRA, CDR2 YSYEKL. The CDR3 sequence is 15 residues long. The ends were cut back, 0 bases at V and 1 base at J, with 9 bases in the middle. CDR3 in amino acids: CASSQEGPGNTEAFF. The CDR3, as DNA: TGCGCCAGCAGCCAAGAAGGTCCAGGGAACACTGAAGCTTTCTTT.

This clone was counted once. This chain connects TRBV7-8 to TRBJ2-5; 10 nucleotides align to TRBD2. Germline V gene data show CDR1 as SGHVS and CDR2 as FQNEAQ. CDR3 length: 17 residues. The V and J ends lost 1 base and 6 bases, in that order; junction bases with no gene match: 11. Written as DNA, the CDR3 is TGTGCCAGCAGCTTAGATACGAGCGGGGGGGCTGGGAAGACCCAGTACTTC. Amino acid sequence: CASSLDTSGGAGKTQYF.

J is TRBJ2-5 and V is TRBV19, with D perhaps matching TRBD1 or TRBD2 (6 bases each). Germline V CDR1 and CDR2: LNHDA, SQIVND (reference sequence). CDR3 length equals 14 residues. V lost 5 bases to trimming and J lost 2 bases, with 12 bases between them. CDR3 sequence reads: CASSLGGGQETQYF. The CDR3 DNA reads TGTGCCAGTAGTCTTGGAGGGGGTCAAGAGACCCAGTACTTC.

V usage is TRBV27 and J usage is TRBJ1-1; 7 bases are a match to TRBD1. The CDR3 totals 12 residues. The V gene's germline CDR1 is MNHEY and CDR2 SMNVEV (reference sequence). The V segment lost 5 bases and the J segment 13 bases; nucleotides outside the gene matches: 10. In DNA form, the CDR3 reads TGTGCCAGCAGTCCAGGGACAGCCGGAGTTTTCTTT. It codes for CASSPGTAGVFF.

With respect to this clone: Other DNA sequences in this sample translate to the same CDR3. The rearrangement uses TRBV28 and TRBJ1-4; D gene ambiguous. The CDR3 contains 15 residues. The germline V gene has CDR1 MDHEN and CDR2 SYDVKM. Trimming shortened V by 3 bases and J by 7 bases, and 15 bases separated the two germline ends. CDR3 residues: CASSFRGGGREKLFF. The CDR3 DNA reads TGTGCCAGCAGTTTCCGAGGAGGAGGACGTGAAAAACTGTTTTTT. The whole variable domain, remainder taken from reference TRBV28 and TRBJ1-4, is DVKVTQSSRYLVKRTGEKVFLECVQDMDHENMFWYRQDPGLGLRLIYFSYDVKMKEKGDIPEGYSVSREKKERFSLILESASTNQTSMYLCASSFRGGGREKLFFGSGTQLSVL.

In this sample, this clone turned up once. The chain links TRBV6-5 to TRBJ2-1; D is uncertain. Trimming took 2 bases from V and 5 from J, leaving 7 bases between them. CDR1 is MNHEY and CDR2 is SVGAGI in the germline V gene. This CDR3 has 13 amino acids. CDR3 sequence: CASSYAEHNEQFF. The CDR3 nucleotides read TGTGCCAGCAGTTACGCGGAACACAATGAGCAGTTCTTC.

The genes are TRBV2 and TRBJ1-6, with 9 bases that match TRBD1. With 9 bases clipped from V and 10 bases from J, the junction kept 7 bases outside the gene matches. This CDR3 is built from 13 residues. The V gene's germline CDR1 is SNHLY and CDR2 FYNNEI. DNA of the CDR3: TGTGCCAGTATGGGACAGGGTTGGTCACCCCTCCACTTT. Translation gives CASMGQGWSPLHF. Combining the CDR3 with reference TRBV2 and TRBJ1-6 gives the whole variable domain EPEVTQTPSHQVTQMGQEVILRCVPISNHLYFYWYRQILGQKVEFLVSFYNNEISEKSEIFDDQFSVERPDGSNFTLKIRSTKLEDSAMYFCASMGQGWSPLHFGNGTRLTVT.

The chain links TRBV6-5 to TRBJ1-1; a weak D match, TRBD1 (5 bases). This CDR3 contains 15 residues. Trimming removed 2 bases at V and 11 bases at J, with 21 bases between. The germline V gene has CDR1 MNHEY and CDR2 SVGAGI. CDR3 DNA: TGTGCCAGCAGTTACGATCGGGGCTTAGGACCTAGGGCTTTCTTT. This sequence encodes CASSYDRGLGPRAFF.

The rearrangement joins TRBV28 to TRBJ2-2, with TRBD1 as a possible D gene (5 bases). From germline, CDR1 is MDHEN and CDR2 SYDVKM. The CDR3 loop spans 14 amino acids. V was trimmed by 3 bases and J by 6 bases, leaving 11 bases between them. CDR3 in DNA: TGTGCCAGCAGTTTCCGATTAGGGGCCGGGGAGCTGTTTTTT. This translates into CASSFRLGAGELFF. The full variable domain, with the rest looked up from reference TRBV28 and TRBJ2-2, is DVKVTQSSRYLVKRTGEKVFLECVQDMDHENMFWYRQDPGLGLRLIYFSYDVKMKEKGDIPEGYSVSREKKERFSLILESASTNQTSMYLCASSFRLGAGELFFGEGSRLTVL.

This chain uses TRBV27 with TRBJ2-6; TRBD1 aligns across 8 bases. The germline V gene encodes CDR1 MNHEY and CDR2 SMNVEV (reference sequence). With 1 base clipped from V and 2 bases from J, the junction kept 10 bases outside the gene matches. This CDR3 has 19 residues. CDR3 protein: CASSLFTGQGPPGANVLTF. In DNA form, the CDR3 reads TGTGCCAGCAGTTTATTTACTGGACAGGGACCACCTGGGGCCAACGTCCTGACTTTC.

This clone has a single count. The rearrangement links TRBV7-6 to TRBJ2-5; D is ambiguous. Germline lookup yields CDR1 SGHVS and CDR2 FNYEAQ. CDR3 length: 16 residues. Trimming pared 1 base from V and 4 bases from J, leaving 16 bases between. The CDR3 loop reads CASSLEPPSAVETQYF. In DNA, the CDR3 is TGTGCCAGCAGCTTAGAACCGCCGTCCGCAGTAGAGACCCAGTACTTC.

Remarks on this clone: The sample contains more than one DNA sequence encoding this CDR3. CDR3 DNA sequence: TGTGCCAGCAGCGGCAATCAGCCCCAGCATTTT. Amino acids: CASSGNQPQHF. The chain joins TRBV28 to TRBJ1-5; D ambiguous. This CDR3 comprises 11 residues. CDR1 MDHEN and CDR2 SYDVKM come from the germline V gene. Trimming shortened V by 6 bases and J by 2 bases, and 2 bases separated the two germline ends.

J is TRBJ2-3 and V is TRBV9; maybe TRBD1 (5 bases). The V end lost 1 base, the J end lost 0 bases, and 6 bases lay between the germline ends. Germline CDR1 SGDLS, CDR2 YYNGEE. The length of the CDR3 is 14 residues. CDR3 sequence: CASSVRQSTDTQYF. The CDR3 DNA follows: TGTGCCAGCAGCGTACGACAGAGCACAGATACGCAGTATTTT. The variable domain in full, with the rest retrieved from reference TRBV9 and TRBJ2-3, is DSGVTQTPKHLITATGQRVTLRCSPRSGDLSVYWYQQSLDQGLQFLIQYYNGEERAKGNILERFSAQQFPDLHSELNLSSLELGDSALYFCASSVRQSTDTQYFGPGTRLTVL.

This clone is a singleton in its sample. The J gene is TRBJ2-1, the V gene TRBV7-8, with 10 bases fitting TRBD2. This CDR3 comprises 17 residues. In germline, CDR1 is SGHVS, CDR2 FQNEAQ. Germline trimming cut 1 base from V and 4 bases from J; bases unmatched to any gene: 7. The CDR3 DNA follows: TGTGCCAGCAGCTTAGTGCTAGCGGGAGCCGCATACAATGAGCAGTTCTTC. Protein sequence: CASSLVLAGAAYNEQFF.

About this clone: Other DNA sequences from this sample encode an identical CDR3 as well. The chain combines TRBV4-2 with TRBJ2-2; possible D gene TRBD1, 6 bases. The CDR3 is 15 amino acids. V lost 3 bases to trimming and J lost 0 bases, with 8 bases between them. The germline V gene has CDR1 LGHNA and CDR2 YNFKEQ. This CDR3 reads CASSHGTPNTGELFF. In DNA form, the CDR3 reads TGTGCCAGCAGCCACGGGACACCGAACACCGGGGAGCTGTTTTTT.

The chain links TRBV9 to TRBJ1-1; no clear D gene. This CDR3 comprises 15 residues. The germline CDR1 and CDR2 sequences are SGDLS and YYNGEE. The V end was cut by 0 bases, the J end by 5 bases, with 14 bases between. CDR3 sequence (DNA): TGTGCCAGCAGCGTAGACCCGGCCCCTCTGACTGAAGCTTTCTTT. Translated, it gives CASSVDPAPLTEAFF.

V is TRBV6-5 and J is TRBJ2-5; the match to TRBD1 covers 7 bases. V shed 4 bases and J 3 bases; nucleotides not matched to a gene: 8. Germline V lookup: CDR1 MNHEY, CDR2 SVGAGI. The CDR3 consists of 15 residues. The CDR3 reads CASSSDWDSKETQYF. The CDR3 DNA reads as TGTGCCAGCAGTTCTGATTGGGACAGCAAAGAGACCCAGTACTTC.

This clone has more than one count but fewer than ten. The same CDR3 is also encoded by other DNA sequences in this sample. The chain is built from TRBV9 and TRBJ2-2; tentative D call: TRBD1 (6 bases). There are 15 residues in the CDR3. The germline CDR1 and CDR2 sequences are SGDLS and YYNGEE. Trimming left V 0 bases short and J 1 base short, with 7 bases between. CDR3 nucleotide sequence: TGTGCCAGCAGCGTAGAGGGGGTGAACACCGGGGAGCTGTTTTTT. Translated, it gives CASSVEGVNTGELFF.

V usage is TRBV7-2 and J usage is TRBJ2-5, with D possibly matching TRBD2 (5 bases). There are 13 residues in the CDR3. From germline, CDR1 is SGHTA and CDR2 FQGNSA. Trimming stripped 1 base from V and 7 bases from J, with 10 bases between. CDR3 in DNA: TGTGCCAGCAGCTTAGGCCATAGCGCGACCCAGTACTTC. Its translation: CASSLGHSATQYF.